This note documents a single T cell receptor (beta chain) sequence. Its target is not known. The TCR library protocol was used to attach unique molecular identifiers. These identifiers were attached to individual cDNA molecules. TCRdb fed the 5' RACE reads into MiXCR, producing one record per CDR3 protein. This table holds 85,000 to 95,000 distinct CDR3 sequences, about 15% found once. V shed 3 bases and J 1 base; nucleotides not matched to a gene: 2. The CDR3 totals 15 residues. Germline CDR1 LNHDA, CDR2 SQIVND (reference sequence). The source of the sample is a study of early T cells in non-severe SARS-CoV-2 infection. In the study overall: Chains were not paired, and sequencing was done on bulk RNA from unsorted whole blood.

Whole-study results and caveats: VDJdb matches were skewed toward anti-spike CD8 T cell responses.

The sequence derives from an adult who was a healthcare worker with PCR-confirmed SARS-CoV-2 infection or an uninfected control (not recorded which). This chain uses TRBV19 with TRBJ2-2; 7 bases are shared with TRBD1. Sample: whole blood. The CDR3 DNA reads as TGTGCCAGTAGTATGTACAGGGGGAACACCGGGGAGCTGTTTTTT. Its protein product is CASSMYRGNTGELFF.